The TCR beta chain under discussion was sequenced for a study of PD-L1 blockade in urothelial cancer. The count of this clone is one. Germline values: CDR1 ENHRY, CDR2 SYGVKD. Deletions cut 6 bases from V and 2 bases from J, with 14 bases between. This CDR3 is 14 amino acids long. As to time point: pretreatment peripheral blood. Repertoires were generated with immunoSEQ multiplex PCR, while TCRdb's copy carries only in-frame clones and drops some. This sample has approximately 90,000 clones; roughly 84% occur once, and the top ten carry roughly 1.9%. V and J are TRBV10-3 and TRBJ2-7; D perhaps matches TRBD1 (6 bases). This sequence was found in a man aged 60 to 69 with urothelial cancer. Source: PBMCs, taken around atezolizumab (anti-PD-L1) treatment. The CDR3 region is CAISAFRDTYEQYF. Here the CDR3 DNA reads TGTGCCATCAGCGCTTTCAGGGACACCTACGAGCAGTACTTC.